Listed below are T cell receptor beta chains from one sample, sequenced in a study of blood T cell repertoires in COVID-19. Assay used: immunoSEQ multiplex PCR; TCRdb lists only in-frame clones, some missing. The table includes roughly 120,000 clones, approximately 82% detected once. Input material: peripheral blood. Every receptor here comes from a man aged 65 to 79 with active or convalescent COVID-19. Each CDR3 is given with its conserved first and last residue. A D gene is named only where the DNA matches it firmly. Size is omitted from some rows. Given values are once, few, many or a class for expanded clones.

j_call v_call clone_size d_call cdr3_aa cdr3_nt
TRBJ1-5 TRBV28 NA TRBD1 CASSSLQGRSNQPQHF TGTGCCAGCAGTTCATTACAGGGGAGGTCCAATCAGCCCCAGCATTTT
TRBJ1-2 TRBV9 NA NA CASSVLDGYGYTF TGTGCCAGCAGCGTACTAGACGGCTATGGCTACACCTTC
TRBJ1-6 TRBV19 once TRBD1 CATRQGLDSPLHF TGTGCCACCAGACAGGGTCTGGATTCACCCCTCCACTTT
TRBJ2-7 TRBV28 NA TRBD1 CASRRQGGYEQYF TGTGCCAGCAGGAGACAGGGGGGCTACGAGCAGTACTTC
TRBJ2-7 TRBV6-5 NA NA CASSQDSYEQYF TGTGCCAGCAGTCAGGATTCCTACGAGCAGTACTTC
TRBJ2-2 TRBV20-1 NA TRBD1 CSASPPNTGATGELFF TGCAGTGCTAGTCCACCGAACACAGGGGCCACCGGGGAGCTGTTTTTT
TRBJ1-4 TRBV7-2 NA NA CASSLRTGGNEKLFF TGTGCCAGCAGCTTAAGAACCGGGGGAAATGAAAAACTGTTTTTT
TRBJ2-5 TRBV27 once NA CASNHVRGGLETQYF TGTGCCAGCAATCACGTAAGGGGTGGTTTGGAGACCCAGTACTTC
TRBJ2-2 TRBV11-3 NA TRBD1 CASRLSSMRTGNTGELFF TGTGCCAGCAGATTAAGTTCCATGCGGACAGGGAACACCGGGGAGCTGTTTTTT
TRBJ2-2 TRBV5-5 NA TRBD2 CASSLVLAGSVVGPTGELFF TGTGCCAGCAGCTTGGTCCTAGCGGGAAGTGTAGTGGGTCCGACCGGGGAGCTGTTTTTT
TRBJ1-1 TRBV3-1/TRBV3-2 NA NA CASSPLRTEGEAFF TGTGCCAGCAGCCCCCTCCGGACAGAAGGCGAAGCTTTCTTT
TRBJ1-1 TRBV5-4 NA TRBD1 CASSLPQGGGNTEAFF TGTGCCAGCAGCTTGCCCCAGGGGGGCGGGAACACTGAAGCTTTCTTT
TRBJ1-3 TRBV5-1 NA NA CASSLSLRGDTIYF TGCGCCAGCAGCTTGTCCCTACGAGGTGACACCATATATTTT
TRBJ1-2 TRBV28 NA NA CASSLSGGHVGYTF TGTGCCAGCAGTCTGTCCGGGGGGCACGTTGGCTACACCTTC
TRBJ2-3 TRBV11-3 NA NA CASSYGWESDTQYF TGTGCCAGCAGCTATGGGTGGGAGTCAGATACGCAGTATTTT
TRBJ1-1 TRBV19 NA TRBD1 CASAQGAIVTEAFF TGTGCCAGCGCCCAGGGGGCGATCGTAACTGAAGCTTTCTTT
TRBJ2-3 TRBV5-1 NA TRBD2 CASSQGLAGADTQYF TGCGCCAGCAGCCAGGGACTAGCGGGCGCAGATACGCAGTATTTT
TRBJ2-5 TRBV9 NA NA CASSKRRNEETQYF TGTGCCAGCAGCAAGCGGCGGAACGAAGAGACCCAGTACTTC
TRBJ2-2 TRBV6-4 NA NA CASSDSEDGELFF TGTGCCAGCAGTGACTCGGAGGACGGGGAGCTGTTTTTT
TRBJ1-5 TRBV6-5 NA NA CASSQSNQPQHF TGTGCCAGCAGTCAAAGCAATCAGCCCCAGCATTTT
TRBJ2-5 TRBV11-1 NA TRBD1 CASSSRQGETQYF TGTGCCAGCAGCTCAAGACAGGGGGAGACCCAGTACTTC
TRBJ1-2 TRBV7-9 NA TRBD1 CASSLGQGSGYTF TGTGCCAGCAGCTTAGGACAGGGCAGTGGCTACACCTTC
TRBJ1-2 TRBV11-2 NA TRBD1 CASSWGTGVGYGYTF TGTGCCAGCAGCTGGGGGACAGGGGTGGGCTATGGCTACACCTTC
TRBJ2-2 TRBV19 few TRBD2 CASSIPGRSAGELFF TGTGCCAGTAGTATCCCCGGGAGGAGTGCCGGGGAGCTGTTTTTT
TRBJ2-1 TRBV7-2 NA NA CASSLAQTYNEQFF TGTGCCAGCAGCTTAGCGCAGACCTACAATGAGCAGTTCTTC
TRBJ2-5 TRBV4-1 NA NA CASSQSTKGGGETQYF TGCGCCAGCAGCCAATCGACAAAAGGAGGTGGAGAGACCCAGTACTTC
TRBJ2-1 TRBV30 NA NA CAWSVLNEQFF TGTGCCTGGAGTGTACTGAATGAGCAGTTCTTC